This is a list of T cell receptor beta chains from one sample in a study of spatial heterogeneity in lung cancer. In TCRdb, the 5' RACE reads were re-called with MiXCR into one record per CDR3 protein. The sample lists some 10,000 distinct CDR3 sequences; about 6.3% were seen once. Sequenced here: lung tumor tissue, sampled at surgery. The receptors were sampled from a male donor with early-stage non-small cell lung cancer. Each CDR3 is given with its conserved first and last residue. The order of the fields is V gene, clone size, J gene, D gene, CDR3 DNA, CDR3 protein. D genes are given only for firm matches. Rows give clone size only sometimes, using once, few, many, or a class for an expanded clone.

TRBV2	few	TRBJ2-7	TRBD1	TGTGCCAGCAGTAAACAGGGGCTCTCCTACGAGCAGTACTTC	CASSKQGLSYEQYF
TRBV18	many	TRBJ2-2	.	TGTGCCAGCTCACCGAGTGAGGAGCTGTTTTTT	CASSPSEELFF
TRBV6-5	many	TRBJ1-2	.	TGTGCCAGCAGTTACTCAGGCGGGGGAGGAACAGGCTACACCTTC	CASSYSGGGGTGYTF
TRBV11-1	many	TRBJ2-5	.	TGTGCCAGCAGTTTTGAAGAGACCCAGTACTTC	CASSFEETQYF
TRBV5-1	many	TRBJ2-2	.	TGCGCCAGCACCTTAACAACTAGCCCGAACACCGGGGAGCTGTTTTTT	CASTLTTSPNTGELFF
TRBV5-1	many	TRBJ1-1	.	TGCGCCAGCAGCTTGGGAGGCGGCACTGAAGCTTTCTTT	CASSLGGGTEAFF
TRBV28	many	TRBJ2-2	TRBD2	TGTGGAGCGGGGGCCTACACCGGGGAGCTGTTTTTT	CGAGAYTGELFF
TRBV7-9	.	TRBJ2-7	.	TGTGCCAGCAGCTCCAGCGGGTGGAACAACGAGCAGTACTTC	CASSSSGWNNEQYF
TRBV3-1	many	TRBJ1-2	.	TGTGCCAGCAGCCAAGAACAGGGAAGTCTCTATGGCTACACCTTC	CASSQEQGSLYGYTF
TRBV5-1	many	TRBJ1-2	.	TGCGCCAGCAGCTTGGAGGCAGGAGTTAACTATGGCTACACCTTC	CASSLEAGVNYGYTF
TRBV6-1	many	TRBJ2-2	.	TGTGCCAGCAGTCTGAGGGCGGGCGGGGAGCTGTTTTTT	CASSLRAGGELFF
TRBV20-1	many	TRBJ2-6	TRBD1	TGCAGTGCTAGGAAGGACAGGGGCTCTGGGGCCAACGTCCTGACTTTC	CSARKDRGSGANVLTF
TRBV6-4	many	TRBJ2-1	.	TGTGCCAGCAGTGACTCTTACAATGAGCAGTTCTTC	CASSDSYNEQFF
TRBV2	many	TRBJ1-6	.	TGTGCCAGCAGGAACCAGGCTGTTAATTCACCCCTCCACTTT	CASRNQAVNSPLHF
TRBV7-2	many	TRBJ1-1	.	TGTGCCAGCAGCTTAGACAGGTTGGCCACTGAAGCTTTCTTT	CASSLDRLATEAFF
TRBV4-3	.	TRBJ1-1	TRBD1	TGCGCCAGCAGCCGAGGGACAGGCTACACTGAAGCTTTCTTT	CASSRGTGYTEAFF
TRBV30	many	TRBJ2-1	.	TGTGCTCTCGGGGGAGGGGGGCCCAATGAGCAGTTCTTC	CALGGGGPNEQFF
TRBV19	many	TRBJ2-1	TRBD1	TGTGCCAGTAGTATAAGGACAGGGGGCTTGGAATGGGATGAGCAGTTCTTC	CASSIRTGGLEWDEQFF
TRBV5-1	many	TRBJ1-2	.	TGCGCCAGCAGCTTGCTTTCGGCAGAGAGCTATGGCTACACCTTC	CASSLLSAESYGYTF
TRBV12-5	.	TRBJ2-7	TRBD1	TGTGCTAGTGGTTCCACCGGGACAGGGGGCACCTACGAGCAGTACTTC	CASGSTGTGGTYEQYF
TRBV18	many	TRBJ1-4	.	TGTGCCAGCTCACCGATTAGCACTCATAATGAAAAACTGTTTTTT	CASSPISTHNEKLFF
TRBV7-2	many	TRBJ1-4	.	TGTGCCAGCAGCTTTGGGCCGGGGTACGAAAAACTGTTTTTT	CASSFGPGYEKLFF
TRBV18	many	TRBJ2-1	TRBD2	TGTGCCAGCTCACCAAGAGTAGCCCTAGCGGGTAACAATGAGCAGTTCTTC	CASSPRVALAGNNEQFF
TRBV5-1	many	TRBJ1-1	TRBD1	TGCGCCAGCAGCTTTGCTGCTCCCAACAGGGGGCCTTTGATCACTGAAGCTTTCTTT	CASSFAAPNRGPLITEAFF
TRBV20-1	many	TRBJ1-5	TRBD1	TGCAGTGCTGTAGACAGGGGGCAGCCCCAGCATTTT	CSAVDRGQPQHF
TRBV10-2	many	TRBJ1-3	TRBD1	TGCGCCAGCAGTGAGTCACCCAGGGGGATAAAGGCGTCTGGAAACACCATATATTTT	CASSESPRGIKASGNTIYF
TRBV29-1	medium-sized	TRBJ2-5	TRBD1	TGCAGCGTGCTACAGGGGCCCGGGACCCAGTACTTC	CSVLQGPGTQYF
TRBV10-3	medium-sized	TRBJ2-5	.	TGTGCCATCAGCCGGGACCAAGAGACCCAGTACTTC	CAISRDQETQYF
TRBV7-8	many	TRBJ2-1	.	TGTGCCATTGGAGGGGGAGACAATGAGCAGTTCTTC	CAIGGGDNEQFF
TRBV25-1	many	TRBJ1-1	.	TGTGCCAGCAGTCACAACACTGAAGCTTTCTTT	CASSHNTEAFF
TRBV5-1	many	TRBJ2-1	.	TGCGCCAGCAGCTTGTTCCGGGGATCCTACAATGAGCAGTTCTTC	CASSLFRGSYNEQFF
TRBV6-4	many	TRBJ2-4	TRBD1	TGTGCCAGCAGTCTGGACAGGGGTGACATTCAGTACTTC	CASSLDRGDIQYF
TRBV28	many	TRBJ1-1	.	TGTGCCAGCAGTGGGTTAGGGTCGGGCACTGAAGCTTTCTTT	CASSGLGSGTEAFF
TRBV30	many	TRBJ2-1	TRBD2	TGTGCCTGGAGTTTGGGGCTAGCGGGAAACAATGAGCAGTTCTTC	CAWSLGLAGNNEQFF
TRBV13	once	TRBJ2-5	.	TGTGCCAGCAGCATTGCACAAGAGACCCAGTACTTC	CASSIAQETQYF
TRBV28	many	TRBJ2-7	TRBD1	TGTGCCAGCACCCCGACAGGGTCACCCTACGAGCAGTACTTC	CASTPTGSPYEQYF
TRBV20-1	many	TRBJ2-7	TRBD1	TGCAGTGCTAGAGACCCGGGACAGCCTACCGACTACGAGCAGTACTTC	CSARDPGQPTDYEQYF
TRBV12-3/TRBV12-4	medium-sized	TRBJ1-2	TRBD1	TGTGCCAGCAGTTTGATAGGGGGCCTGGATGGCTACACCTTC	CASSLIGGLDGYTF